The 18 T cell receptor beta chains below all came from one sample that was sequenced in a study of T cells in Graves' hyperthyroidism and ophthalmopathy (dated by TCRdb to between 2017 and 2020). Library construction relied on multiplex PCR. TCRdb shows the sequencer as Illumina HiSeq 2000. The TCR beta CDR3 regions were amplified from RNA transcripts. For the first round of RT-PCR on the TCR CDR3, the HTBI primer set was used together with the Qiagen OneStep RT-PCR kit. TCRdb took the public reads, trimmed them with fastp at Q25, ran MiXCR for clone calling and kept in-frame beta chains. A single entry per CDR3 protein holds the most common genes and DNA from its merged rows. The sample table contains about 410,000 distinct CDR3 sequences; only one count was recorded for more than 12% of them. In total, the top ten clones hold about 20% of the sample. Specimen: blood. The receptors originated from a woman under 40 with Graves' ophthalmopathy.

This clonotype was seen ten or more times. CDR3 sequence (DNA): TGCAGTGCTCACCCCGCGGCTAGCGGGGGGGCTGGCGAGCAGTACTTC. Residues: CSAHPAASGGAGEQYF. This chain joins TRBV20-1 and TRBJ2-7; 12 bases are a match to TRBD2. V gave up 5 bases and J gave up 6 bases; unmatched junction bases: 14. The CDR3 length is 16 residues. CDR1 and CDR2 from the germline V gene are DFQATT and SNEGSKA (reference sequence).

This clonotype was found many times. The J gene is TRBJ1-1, the V gene TRBV5-1; tentatively, D is TRBD1 (6 bases). The CDR3 is made up of 17 amino acids. Per the germline V gene, CDR1 is SGHRS and CDR2 is YFSETQ. V lost 1 base to trimming and J lost 7 bases, with 23 bases between them. The CDR3: CASSLLRMGDMKGEAFF. The CDR3 DNA reads as TGCGCCAGCAGCTTGTTACGAATGGGGGACATGAAGGGTGAAGCTTTCTTT.

In its sample, this clonotype was seen many times. The CDR3 DNA reads as TGTGCCTGGAGTGTAGCGGGGGGAGATACGCAGTATTTT. As protein: CAWSVAGGDTQYF. This chain links TRBV30 with TRBJ2-3; 9 bases match TRBD2. CDR1 is GTSNPN, CDR2 SVGIG, per germline (reference sequence). V gave up 0 bases and J gave up 5 bases; unmatched junction bases: 0. The CDR3 length is 13 residues.

This clonotype was counted many times. This chain links TRBV20-1 with TRBJ1-1; D is perhaps TRBD1 (5 bases). Germline CDR1 reads DFQATT; CDR2 reads SNEGSKA (reference sequence). The CDR3 contains 13 residues. Trimming pared 3 bases from V and 0 bases from J, leaving 8 bases between. The CDR3 spells CSARGLLNTEAFF. The CDR3 coding sequence is TGCAGTGCTAGGGGACTGCTGAACACTGAAGCTTTCTTT.

The sample holds a few counts of this clonotype. The chain recombines TRBV6-1 with TRBJ1-1; D call uncertain. The CDR3 totals 12 residues. The germline gives CDR1 MNHNS, CDR2 SASEGT. The V gene lost 6 bases and the J gene lost 7 bases, with 12 bases spanning the gap. CDR3 DNA: TGTGCCAGCAGACGGGGATTTGGTGAAGCTTTCTTT. Protein sequence: CASRRGFGEAFF.

This clonotype was seen more than once but under ten times. The V call is TRBV24-1, the J call TRBJ2-3; 8 nucleotides line up with TRBD2. Germline V CDR1 and CDR2: KGHDR, SFDVKD. This CDR3 has 16 residues. Trimming removed 2 bases from V and 3 bases from J; junction bases left unmatched: 6. CDR3 nucleotides: TGTGCCACCAGTGATTGGCGGGGGGACGCGACAGATACGCAGTATTTT. It specifies CATSDWRGDATDTQYF.

This rearrangement joins TRBV6-1 to TRBJ1-2, with a weak D call TRBD1 (5 bases). V gave up 4 bases and J gave up 8 bases, with 14 bases separating them. Per the germline V gene, CDR1 is MNHNS and CDR2 is SASEGT. The CDR3 totals 13 residues. DNA of the CDR3: TGTGCCAGCAGTGTTCGGGGACTGGAAGGCTACACCTTC. Translation: CASSVRGLEGYTF.

This clonotype was recorded at least ten times. The V gene is TRBV28, the J gene TRBJ1-5, with a weak D call TRBD1 (5 bases). Between the trimmed V and J ends, which lost 3 bases and 1 base, there was a span of 10 bases. The germline V gene encodes CDR1 MDHEN and CDR2 SYDVKM. The CDR3 covers 15 residues. The CDR3 nucleotides are TGTGCCAGCAGTTTCCCCCAGGGCAGCAATCAGCCCCAGCATTTT. Its translation is CASSFPQGSNQPQHF.

This chain connects TRBV5-1 to TRBJ2-7; TRBD1 matches at 8 bases. Trimming cost V 4 bases and J 6 bases; bases outside gene matches: 12. The CDR3 runs to 15 residues. From germline, CDR1 is SGHRS and CDR2 YFSETQ. The CDR3 DNA sequence: TGCGCCAGCAGCGCACAGACAGGGGACCATGGCGAGCAGTACTTC. Protein: CASSAQTGDHGEQYF.

V is TRBV19 and J is TRBJ1-1, with D perhaps matching TRBD1 (6 bases). The CDR3 is made up of 13 amino acids. V dropped 1 base and J dropped 7 bases, with 10 bases sitting between them. Germline CDR1 LNHDA, CDR2 SQIVND (reference sequence). The CDR3 nucleotides are TGTGCCAGTAGTATAGGTACAGGGTATGAAGCTTTCTTT. This codes for CASSIGTGYEAFF.

This clonotype was counted many times. The rearrangement links TRBV20-1 to TRBJ2-1, with 9 bases lining up with TRBD2. The germline gives CDR1 DFQATT, CDR2 SNEGSKA (reference sequence). Germline trimming cut 6 bases from V and 4 bases from J; bases unmatched to any gene: 7. This CDR3 region has 14 residues. The CDR3 region is CSARPLAGYNEQFF. The CDR3 DNA follows: TGCAGTGCGAGGCCCCTAGCGGGATACAATGAGCAGTTCTTC.

The J gene is TRBJ2-7, the V gene TRBV7-8; 7 bases fit TRBD1. CDR1 is SGHVS and CDR2 is FQNEAQ in the germline V gene. The CDR3 runs 18 residues. The V gene end was trimmed by 2 bases and the J gene end by 3 bases; junction bases not matched to a gene: 16. This CDR3 reads CASSLWAVRGTDNYEQYF. The DNA of the CDR3 is TGTGCCAGCAGCTTATGGGCGGTAAGGGGGACAGATAACTACGAGCAGTACTTC.

As for this clonotype: A read error may be the cause here, since a much bigger clone is one base away. The chain is built from TRBV7-9 and TRBJ2-7; 14 bases align to TRBD2. Germline trimming cut 4 bases from V and 6 bases from J; bases unmatched to any gene: 5. The CDR3 extends over 15 amino acids. Germline V lookup: CDR1 SEHNR, CDR2 FQNEAQ (reference sequence). This CDR3 reads CASSSRLAGGPEQYF. The DNA of the CDR3 is TGTGCCAGCAGCTCTCGACTAGCGGGGGGGCCCGAGCAGTACTTC.

In its sample, this clonotype was seen many times. The CDR3 nucleotides read TGCAGTGCTAGGGGCAGCGCCCGAAATGAAAAACTGTTTTTT. It specifies CSARGSARNEKLFF. The chain couples TRBV20-1 to TRBJ1-4; no reliable D call. The V gene's germline CDR1 is DFQATT and CDR2 SNEGSKA (reference sequence). V gave up 3 bases and J gave up 5 bases, with 13 bases separating them. This CDR3 comprises 14 residues.

The chain employs TRBV29-1 and TRBJ2-6, with D perhaps matching TRBD1 or TRBD2 (5 bases each). CDR1 and CDR2 (germline): SQVTM, ANQGSEA. This CDR3 spans 16 amino acids. The V end lost 5 bases, the J end lost 0 bases, and 14 bases lay between the germline ends. CDR3 sequence reads: CSVFGTTNSGANVLTF. In DNA, the CDR3 is TGCAGCGTTTTCGGGACGACGAACTCTGGGGCCAACGTCCTGACTTTC. The whole variable domain, filled in from reference TRBV29-1 and TRBJ2-6, reads SAVISQKPSRDICQRGTSLTIQCQVDSQVTMMFWYRQQPGQSLTLIATANQGSEATYESGFVIDKFPISRPNLTFSTLTVSNMSPEDSSIYLCSVFGTTNSGANVLTFGAGSRLTVL.

This clonotype has ten or more counts. V gene TRBV19 combines with J gene TRBJ2-2; unclear D gene. Trimming pared 6 bases from V and 0 bases from J, leaving 11 bases between. Germline assignment: CDR1 LNHDA and CDR2 SQIVND (reference sequence). The CDR3 is 15 amino acids. The CDR3 sequence is CASSPRVANTGELFF. As DNA, the CDR3 is TGTGCCAGTAGCCCAAGGGTAGCGAACACCGGGGAGCTGTTTTTT.

This clonotype has a handful of counts. The chain recombines TRBV20-1 with TRBJ2-2; no clear D. Germline CDR1 reads DFQATT; CDR2 reads SNEGSKA (reference sequence). The CDR3 spans 15 residues. The ends were cut back, 0 bases at V and 1 base at J, with 9 bases in the middle. The CDR3 bases are TGCAGTGCTAGAGATATACACCTGAACACCGGGGAGCTGTTTTTT. The encoded protein is CSARDIHLNTGELFF.

This clonotype has only a few counts. A much more abundant neighbour one base away suggests this may be a read error. Here the CDR3 reads CASKRVDEQLF. CDR3 sequence (DNA): TGTGCCAGCAAACGGGTTGATGAGCAGCTCTTC. The V and J genes are TRBV11-2 and TRBJ2-1; D is uncertain. CDR1 is SGHAT and CDR2 is FQNNGV in the germline V gene. The CDR3 consists of 11 residues.